Described below is a single T cell receptor (beta chain) sequence and its context. This clonotype was observed a few times. The clone's antigen remains unknown. Per-base qualities were not stored, and no clone one base away is much larger. Reading the label with the study, this specimen's treatment or condition is: allogeneic hematopoietic cell transplantation with graft depleted of TCRalphabeta T cells and CD19 B cells. Transplant recipients were children who received TCRalphabeta/CD19-depleted allogeneic hematopoietic cell grafts. The source of the sample is a study of T-cell reconstitution after alpha-beta-depleted transplantation in children (dated by TCRdb to between 2015 and 2016). For context, the study as a whole: The study quantitatively tracked T-cell immune reconstitution after TCRalphabeta/CD19-depleted allogeneic hematopoietic cell transplantation in children using TCR repertoire profiling. What the authors observed across the whole study: The frequencies of hyperexpanded clones fell over the following months, and after one year, T-cell counts and TCRbeta diversity were mostly attributed to newly produced T cells. The high TCRbeta diversity at day 60 in some patients was ascribed to recipient T cells and intrathymic progenitors that had survived conditioning. The apparently early alphabetaT-cell count recovery about two months after transplant was reportedly dependent on only several hundred rapidly expanded clones derived from non-depleted graft cells.

The CDR3 numbers 15 residues from cysteine through phenylalanine. Kept here is only the CDR3 DNA, which spans 45 bases and is read in frame from base 1. V is shortened by 3 bases, J by 6 bases, and the region joining them spans 15 bases. The germline V gene provides CDR1 SGHAT and CDR2 FQNNGV. The library came from PCR. Sequencing instrument: Illumina HiSeq 2500. To normalize quantification of the TCRbeta repertoire, the TCR libraries were built with molecular barcoding that relied on unique molecular identifiers. TCRdb cleaned the public reads at Q25 with fastp, built clones with MiXCR and kept in-frame beta chains. Every distinct CDR3 protein forms one entry, paired with its most common genes and DNA. The sample table lists about a million distinct CDR3 sequences, about 29% of them with a count of one. Of the sample, 25% to 35% is held by the ten largest clones.

The starting material was PBMCs, mostly from graft donor cells, obtained 360 days after TCRalphabeta/CD19-depleted stem cell transplant. This TCR derives from a boy younger than two who had a stem cell transplant for SCID, so the T cells may come from the graft donor. The chain joins TRBV11-2 to TRBJ2-1; TRBD2 might be the D gene, on 7 matching bases. The sequenced DNA is TGTGCCAGCAGCTTTGTGGGGGGGGGCCGCAATGAGCAGTTCTTC. It translates to CASSFVGGGRNEQFF.